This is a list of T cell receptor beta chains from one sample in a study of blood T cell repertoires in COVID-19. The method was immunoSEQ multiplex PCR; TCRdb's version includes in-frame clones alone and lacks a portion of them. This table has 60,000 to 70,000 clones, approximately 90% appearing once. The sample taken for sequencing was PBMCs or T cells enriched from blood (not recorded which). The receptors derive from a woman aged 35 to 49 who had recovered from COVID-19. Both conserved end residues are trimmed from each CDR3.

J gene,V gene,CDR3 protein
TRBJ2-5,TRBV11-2,ASSLSAGDQETQY
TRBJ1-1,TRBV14,ASSLPGARGTEAF
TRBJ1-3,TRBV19,ASSKQGVSGNTIY
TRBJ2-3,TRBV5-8,ASSPIRDKYTDTQY
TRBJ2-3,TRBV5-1,ASSFRDPDTQY
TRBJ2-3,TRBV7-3,ASSRRRGVGGDTQY
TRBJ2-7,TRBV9,ASSVASGDYEQY
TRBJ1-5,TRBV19,ASRSVGPDQPQH
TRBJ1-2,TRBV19,ASTHQGQDFGVYGYT
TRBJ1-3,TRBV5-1,ASSPPGGNTIY
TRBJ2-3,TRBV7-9,ASSLTSGTDTQY
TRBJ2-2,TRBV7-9,ASSLPRLQGINTGELF
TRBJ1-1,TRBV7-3,ASSLTGGAGTEAF
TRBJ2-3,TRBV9,ASSAQPGTRAPDTQY
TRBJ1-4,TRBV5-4,ASSPDRGESEKLF
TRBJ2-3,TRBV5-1,ASRRAGTDTQY
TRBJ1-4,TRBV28,ASSQQGRGGTNEKLF
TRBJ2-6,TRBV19,ASSQSTRGSGANVLT
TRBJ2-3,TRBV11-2,ASSSDYGTDTQY
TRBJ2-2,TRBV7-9,ASSFSTGITGELF
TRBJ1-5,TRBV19,ASSTPNDRGKNQPQH
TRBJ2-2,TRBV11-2,ASSGPGTNTGELF
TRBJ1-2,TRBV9,ASSVEGRGSGYT